A selection of T cell receptor beta chains follows, all from one sample in a study of blood T cell repertoires in COVID-19. Clones were sequenced by immunoSEQ multiplex PCR, and TCRdb holds only the in-frame ones, with some missing. The top ten hold about 3.3% of the sample, which has about 190,000 clones, 65% to 85% seen once. The specimen sequenced was PBMCs or T cells enriched from blood (not recorded which). The receptors were sampled from a woman in her 30s who had been exposed to COVID-19. CDR3s include the opening cysteine and the closing phenylalanine or tryptophan. Fields, in order: D gene, clone size, J gene, V gene, CDR3 DNA, CDR3 protein. A D gene is named only where the DNA matches it firmly. A clone size is listed for some rows: how often the clone was seen (once, few, many), or a class if it is expanded.

NA | NA | TRBJ1-1 | TRBV19 | TGTGCCAGTATTTCAGGGGCGGGTGAAGCTTTCTTT | CASISGAGEAFF
TRBD2 | NA | TRBJ2-7 | TRBV7-2 | TGTGCCAGCAGCTTCCGGGGGGGCCAGTACGAGCAGTACTTC | CASSFRGGQYEQYF
NA | NA | TRBJ1-1 | TRBV19 | TGTGCCAGTAGTAACCAGGGCGGGGGTGAAGCTTTCTTT | CASSNQGGGEAFF
NA | NA | TRBJ1-1 | TRBV2 | TGTGCCAGCAGTGGGCAGGGAGAAGCTTTCTTT | CASSGQGEAFF
TRBD1 | NA | TRBJ2-1 | TRBV5-4 | TGTGCCAGCAGCTTGGTTTACCGGACAGGGGGAAATGAGCAGTTCTTC | CASSLVYRTGGNEQFF
TRBD1 | NA | TRBJ1-1 | TRBV6-5 | TGTGCCAGCTGGGCCGGGACAGGGGTCACTGAAGCTTTCTTT | CASWAGTGVTEAFF
NA | NA | TRBJ2-5 | TRBV7-3 | TGTGCCAGCAGCTTACAAAAACAAGAGACCCAGTACTTC | CASSLQKQETQYF
NA | NA | TRBJ2-7 | TRBV5-4 | TGTGCCAGCAGCTTGTGGGCTAAAAGTTCCTACGAGCAGTACTTC | CASSLWAKSSYEQYF
NA | NA | TRBJ1-3 | TRBV7-9 | TGTGCCAGCAGCTCACGAGTGGACACTTCGGGAAACACCATATATTTT | CASSSRVDTSGNTIYF
TRBD1 | NA | TRBJ2-7 | TRBV12-3/TRBV12-4 | TGTGCCAGCAGGCAGGGGGTACTCTACGAGCAGTACTTC | CASRQGVLYEQYF
NA | NA | TRBJ1-3 | TRBV10-3 | TGTGCCATCAGTGAGTTGTCGACAGGTGGAAACACCATATATTTT | CAISELSTGGNTIYF
NA | few | TRBJ1-2 | TRBV25-1 | TGTGCCAGCAGCAGCCGGGACAACCTTACCTATGGCTACACCTTC | CASSSRDNLTYGYTF
NA | NA | TRBJ1-6 | TRBV21-1 | TGTGCCAGCAGCAAAGGAGGACTCCTGAGCTCCTATAATTCACCCCTCCACTTT | CASSKGGLLSSYNSPLHF
NA | NA | TRBJ2-7 | TRBV18 | TGTGCCAGCTCACCACAAGCATCGAATGGCTACGAGCAGTACTTC | CASSPQASNGYEQYF
NA | NA | TRBJ1-6 | TRBV2 | TGTGCCAGCAGCCCCGGGGGGGGGCGTAATTCACCCCTCCACTTT | CASSPGGGRNSPLHF
TRBD1 | NA | TRBJ2-3 | TRBV5-6 | TGTGCCAGCAGCCCACGGGACAGGGGGGCAGATACGCAGTATTTT | CASSPRDRGADTQYF
TRBD1 | NA | TRBJ1-4 | TRBV18 | TGTGCCAGCTCACACCGTAGAACAGGGGGCGACGATGAAAAACTGTTTTTT | CASSHRRTGGDDEKLFF
TRBD2 | NA | TRBJ2-5 | TRBV5-1 | TGCGCCAGCAGCTTACTAAGCGGGGGGCCCCGGGAGACCCAGTACTTC | CASSLLSGGPRETQYF
NA | NA | TRBJ2-2 | TRBV11-2 | TGTGCCAGCAGCCCAGTAGCAATCCCCGGGGAGCTGTTTTTT | CASSPVAIPGELFF
TRBD1 | NA | TRBJ1-2 | TRBV6-6 | TGTGCCAGCGGGGACAGCTCCTATGGCTACACCTTC | CASGDSSYGYTF
NA | few | TRBJ1-2 | TRBV10-3 | TGTGCCATCAGTGATCCCGTGGGGGGTGACTATGGCTACACCTTC | CAISDPVGGDYGYTF
TRBD1 | NA | TRBJ1-4 | TRBV2 | TGTGCCAGCGCCAAGGGACAGGGGCGTGAAAAACTGTTTTTT | CASAKGQGREKLFF
NA | once | TRBJ2-1 | TRBV12-5 | TGTGCTAGTGGAAAAGGGACACCCTCCTACAATGAGCAGTTCTTC | CASGKGTPSYNEQFF
NA | few | TRBJ1-5 | TRBV9 | TGTGCCAGCAGCGTATCAACCGGGAAAGGTCAGCCCCAGCATTTT | CASSVSTGKGQPQHF
NA | NA | TRBJ1-1 | TRBV15 | TGTGCCACCAGCAGAGACAGGGGGAACACTGAAGCTTTCTTT | CATSRDRGNTEAFF
TRBD1 | NA | TRBJ1-3 | TRBV15 | TGTGCCACCAGCAGGCTTCCGGGACAGGGTAACACCATATATTTT | CATSRLPGQGNTIYF
TRBD1 | NA | TRBJ1-4 | TRBV4-1 | TGCGCCAGCAGCCATTCCCCGGGACAGGGGAATGAAAAACTGTTTTTT | CASSHSPGQGNEKLFF
TRBD2 | NA | TRBJ2-3 | TRBV10-2 | TGCGCCAGCAGTGGGTCCACTAGCGGGGGCGGAGATACGCAGTATTTT | CASSGSTSGGGDTQYF
TRBD1 | once | TRBJ1-3 | TRBV6-5 | TGTGCCAGCAGCCTGGACAGGGAAAACACCATATATTTT | CASSLDRENTIYF
NA | once | TRBJ2-1 | TRBV6-1 | TGTGCCAGCAGTGCATTGCGGGGTGACTCCTACAATGAGCAGTTCTTC | CASSALRGDSYNEQFF
TRBD1 | NA | TRBJ1-4 | TRBV9 | TGTGCCAGCAGCGCCGGGACAGGGGCTTTAGAACTGTTTTTT | CASSAGTGALELFF
NA | NA | TRBJ2-3 | TRBV5-4 | TGTGCCAGCAGCTCCCGGGGGGCCGGGGTCACAGATACGCAGTATTTT | CASSSRGAGVTDTQYF
TRBD2 | NA | TRBJ2-5 | TRBV7-9 | TGTGCCAGCAGCTTAACTAGCGGGGGGGCCCGGGAGACCCAGTACTTC | CASSLTSGGARETQYF
NA | NA | TRBJ1-1 | TRBV30 | TGTGCCTGGAGCCGCGTTGAAGCTTTCTTT | CAWSRVEAFF
NA | NA | TRBJ2-7 | TRBV9 | TGTGCCAGCAGCCCAGCGGCTACGATCACCTACGAGCAGTACTTC | CASSPAATITYEQYF
NA | medium-sized | TRBJ1-1 | TRBV6-1 | TGTGCCAGCAGTGAAAATATGGAGGGTGGGAACACTGAAGCTTTCTTT | CASSENMEGGNTEAFF
TRBD1 | NA | TRBJ1-5 | TRBV7-2 | TGTGCCAGCAGCCAAGGGACAGTATATAGCAATCAGCCCCAGCATTTT | CASSQGTVYSNQPQHF
NA | NA | TRBJ2-7 | TRBV6-2/TRBV6-3 | TGTGCCAGCAGTTACAGAGGAAGCAGCCGCTACGAGCAGTACTTC | CASSYRGSSRYEQYF
NA | NA | TRBJ1-4 | TRBV11-2 | TGTGCCAGCAGCACCGTTACGGGGGAGGGTTCGGAAAAACTGTTTTTT | CASSTVTGEGSEKLFF
TRBD2 | NA | TRBJ2-7 | TRBV11-2 | TGTGCCAGCAGCTTAGTAGGACTAGCGGGGTTCTACTACGAGCAGTACTTC | CASSLVGLAGFYYEQYF
TRBD2 | NA | TRBJ2-2 | TRBV7-3 | TGTGCCAGCAGCTTAACGGGAGCGGGGGGGCCGCCCGGGGAGCTGTTTTTT | CASSLTGAGGPPGELFF
NA | NA | TRBJ1-1 | TRBV5-4 | TGTGCCAGCAGCGTAAATGCGCAGCGGGGCACTGAAGCTTTCTTT | CASSVNAQRGTEAFF
NA | NA | TRBJ2-7 | TRBV9 | TGTGCCAGCAGCGTAGGGGGCAGAACCTACGAGCAGTACTTC | CASSVGGRTYEQYF
NA | NA | TRBJ2-3 | TRBV11-2 | TGTGCCAGCAGCCGCGGGGGCGGGGGACGCACAGATACGCAGTATTTT | CASSRGGGGRTDTQYF
NA | NA | TRBJ2-3 | TRBV29-1 | TGCAGCGACACCCCAAGCACAGATACGCAGTATTTT | CSDTPSTDTQYF
NA | NA | TRBJ1-2 | TRBV5-1 | TGCGCCAGCAGCGACCGGGGGACGGCTGACGGCTACACCTTC | CASSDRGTADGYTF